A selection of T cell receptor beta chains follows, all from one sample in a study of siplizumab effects on memory and regulatory T cells. Repertoires were generated with immunoSEQ multiplex PCR, while TCRdb's copy carries only in-frame clones and drops some. The sample carries more than 85,000 clones, about 91% recorded once. The sample consisted of Tregs sorted from blood. These receptors came from a human donor in good health. CDR3s include the opening cysteine and the closing phenylalanine or tryptophan.

CDR3aa: CASSPNTDTQYF
j_gene: TRBJ2-3
v_gene: TRBV7-9

CDR3aa: CASSPLGGTEAFF
j_gene: TRBJ1-1
v_gene: TRBV18

CDR3aa: CASSSRDIGAFF
j_gene: TRBJ1-1
v_gene: TRBV11-2

CDR3aa: CASSPGTVTGELFF
j_gene: TRBJ2-2
v_gene: TRBV18

CDR3aa: CASSRGMESTEAFF
j_gene: TRBJ1-1
v_gene: TRBV18

CDR3aa: CASSPSGGETQYF
j_gene: TRBJ2-5
v_gene: TRBV27

CDR3aa: CASSATSGRGNEQFF
j_gene: TRBJ2-1
v_gene: TRBV5-1

CDR3aa: CAISDQGLTYNSPLHF
j_gene: TRBJ1-6
v_gene: TRBV10-3

CDR3aa: CASSLTGLVEVFF
j_gene: TRBJ2-2
v_gene: TRBV5-6

CDR3aa: CASRVNTEAFF
j_gene: TRBJ1-1
v_gene: TRBV2

CDR3aa: CASSPTGTFPPEQFF
j_gene: TRBJ2-1
v_gene: TRBV9

CDR3aa: CASSLYGQETQYF
j_gene: TRBJ2-5
v_gene: TRBV27

CDR3aa: CASNRQGGGVEQYF
j_gene: TRBJ2-7
v_gene: TRBV2

CDR3aa: CASSFPFTEAFF
j_gene: TRBJ1-1
v_gene: TRBV6-6

CDR3aa: CASSLGTGYLDTEAFF
j_gene: TRBJ1-1
v_gene: TRBV11-2

CDR3aa: CASRSGARTDTQYF
j_gene: TRBJ2-3
v_gene: TRBV2

CDR3aa: CASSLGTSGLREQYF
j_gene: TRBJ2-7
v_gene: TRBV5-1

CDR3aa: CASSMRVTQYF
j_gene: TRBJ2-3
v_gene: TRBV2

CDR3aa: CASSALEKDTQYF
j_gene: TRBJ2-3
v_gene: TRBV6-1

CDR3aa: CASSLGPDTQYF
j_gene: TRBJ2-3
v_gene: TRBV18

CDR3aa: CASSPLGSASYQPQHF
j_gene: TRBJ1-5
v_gene: TRBV18

CDR3aa: CASSETAAGNTIYF
j_gene: TRBJ1-3
v_gene: TRBV5-1

CDR3aa: CASSFSSGSMNTEAFF
j_gene: TRBJ1-1
v_gene: TRBV5-4